Listed here are 2 T cell receptor beta chains from one sample, sequenced in a study of identical twins. TCRdb recomputed calls from the 5' RACE reads with MiXCR, one row per CDR3 protein. The sample holds about 890,000 distinct CDR3 sequences; about 12% are singletons and the top ten take about 1.5%. These sequences were also reported in another study, on yellow fever vaccine responses in identical twins.

Sequenced material: PBMCs. The receptor source for this set is a young woman in good health.

This clonotype was detected ten times or more. The rearrangement uses TRBV10-3 and TRBJ2-1; TRBD2 matches at 11 bases. The germline CDR1 and CDR2 sequences are ENHRY and SYGVKD. V was clipped by 6 bases and J by 0 bases; unmatched bases: 10. CDR3 length: 18 amino acids. The DNA of the CDR3 is TGTGCCATCAGAGGGACTAGCGGCGGCAATAGCTCCTACAATGAGCAGTTCTTC. It encodes CAIRGTSGGNSSYNEQFF.

The table lists this clonotype with many counts. The chain links TRBV6-1 to TRBJ2-1; TRBD2 is a possible D gene (6 bases). The germline V gene has CDR1 MNHNS and CDR2 SASEGT. V lost 7 bases and J lost 7, with 14 bases in between. The CDR3 length is 13 residues. This CDR3 is CASTLPGGNEQFF. DNA for the CDR3: TGTGCCAGCACCCTCCCAGGAGGGAATGAGCAGTTCTTC.